A single sample is the source of the 29 T cell receptor beta chains below, sequenced in a study of neurological immune-mediated disorders. TCRdb fed the 5' RACE reads into MiXCR, producing one record per CDR3 protein. The table lists 85,000 to 90,000 distinct CDR3 sequences, under 4.5% of them singletons. Sequences were obtained from PBMCs. These receptors were collected from a woman aged 45-65 years with multiple sclerosis.

This clonotype was found many times. J is TRBJ2-7 and V is TRBV4-3, with TRBD1 matching 8 bases. Per germline, CDR1 LGHNA and CDR2 YSLEER. With 1 base clipped from V and 3 bases from J, the junction kept 2 bases outside the gene matches. The CDR3 has 14 residues. CDR3 bases: TGCGCCAGCAGCCAAGGGACAGGGATCTACGAGCAGTACTTC. Amino acids: CASSQGTGIYEQYF.

This clonotype was found a few times. The chain combines TRBV5-1 with TRBJ2-7; 12 bases match TRBD2. The V gene end was trimmed by 4 bases and the J gene end by 2 bases; junction bases not matched to a gene: 16. CDR3 size: 19 residues. Germline CDR1 and CDR2: SGHRS and YFSETQ. The CDR3 loop is CASSPKDIGLAGRAYEQYF. CDR3 nucleotide sequence: TGCGCCAGCAGCCCTAAAGATATAGGACTAGCGGGAAGAGCCTACGAGCAGTACTTC.

This clonotype was recorded a few times. This may be a read error, as it is one base from a much larger clone. The chain joins TRBV5-1 to TRBJ2-6; weak D call: TRBD1 (5 bases). The germline gives CDR1 SGHRS, CDR2 YFSETQ. This CDR3 is built from 16 residues. CDR3 nucleotides: TGCGCCAGCAGCTTGGCTCAGTACTCTGGGGCCAAAGTCCTGACTTTC. Protein product: CASSLAQYSGAKVLTF.

This clonotype appeared many times. The rearrangement links TRBV29-1 to TRBJ2-4; no clear D gene. Germline values: CDR1 SQVTM, CDR2 ANQGSEA. CDR3 size: 12 residues. Trimming stripped 7 bases from V and 0 bases from J, with 7 bases between. CDR3 sequence: CSAERAKNIQYF. For the CDR3, the DNA is TGCAGCGCCGAAAGAGCCAAAAACATTCAGTACTTC. The whole variable domain, remainder taken from reference TRBV29-1 and TRBJ2-4, is SAVISQKPSRDICQRGTSLTIQCQVDSQVTMMFWYRQQPGQSLTLIATANQGSEATYESGFVIDKFPISRPNLTFSTLTVSNMSPEDSSIYLCSAERAKNIQYFGAGTRLSVL.

This clonotype was seen ten or more times. The chain combines TRBV5-1 with TRBJ2-5, with D perhaps TRBD1 or TRBD2 (5 bases each). The V gene lost 0 bases and the J gene lost 1 base, with 7 bases spanning the gap. The CDR3 is 14 amino acids. Germline V gene sequence: CDR1 SGHRS, CDR2 YFSETQ. The CDR3 region has the DNA TGCGCCAGCAGCTTGGAGGGACCCCAAGAGACCCAGTACTTC. Its protein is CASSLEGPQETQYF. Looking up the rest from reference TRBV5-1 and TRBJ2-5 gives the full variable domain: KAGVTQTPRYLIKTRGQQVTLSCSPISGHRSVSWYQQTPGQGLQFLFEYFSETQRNKGNFPGRFSGRQFSNSRSEMNVSTLELGDSALYLCASSLEGPQETQYFGPGTRLLVL.

The table lists this clonotype with many counts. V gene TRBV7-8 combines with J gene TRBJ2-7; 10 bases line up with TRBD2. V gave up 5 bases and J gave up 0 bases; unmatched junction bases: 13. In germline, CDR1 is SGHVS, CDR2 FQNEAQ. The CDR3 totals 18 residues. As DNA, the CDR3 is TGTGCCAGCAGCAGAGGGCTAGCGGGGGCCACCAACTCCTACGAGCAGTACTTC. It codes for CASSRGLAGATNSYEQYF.

Many counts were recorded for this clonotype. This sequence joins TRBV10-3 and TRBJ2-1; 13 bases fit TRBD2. This CDR3 is built from 15 residues. V dropped 2 bases and J dropped 7; count of bases not matched to a gene: 2. Per germline, CDR1 ENHRY and CDR2 SYGVKD. The CDR3 protein is CAISETSGGGNEQFF. CDR3 DNA sequence: TGTGCCATCAGTGAGACTAGCGGGGGGGGTAATGAGCAGTTCTTC.

The table lists this clonotype with many counts. The J gene is TRBJ2-5, the V gene TRBV5-1, with D perhaps given as TRBD1 or TRBD2 (5 bases each). CDR1 is SGHRS, CDR2 YFSETQ, per germline. The ends were cut back, 0 bases at V and 5 bases at J, with 8 bases in the middle. This CDR3 comprises 13 residues. This CDR3 reads CASSLGWGETQYF. CDR3 nucleotides: TGCGCCAGCAGCTTGGGCTGGGGGGAGACCCAGTACTTC.

Many counts were recorded for this clonotype. Here the CDR3 reads CATGPGNSYNEQFF. The CDR3 bases are TGCGCCACCGGACCCGGAAACTCCTACAATGAGCAGTTCTTC. V and J are TRBV5-1 and TRBJ2-1; D gene uncertain. Per the germline V gene, CDR1 is SGHRS and CDR2 is YFSETQ. V gave up 9 bases and J gave up 0 bases, with 13 bases separating them. This CDR3 is 14 amino acids long. Looking up the rest from reference TRBV5-1 and TRBJ2-1 gives the full variable domain: KAGVTQTPRYLIKTRGQQVTLSCSPISGHRSVSWYQQTPGQGLQFLFEYFSETQRNKGNFPGRFSGRQFSNSRSEMNVSTLELGDSALYLCATGPGNSYNEQFFGPGTRLTVL.

The sample holds many counts of this clonotype. The J gene is TRBJ1-2, the V gene TRBV7-9; no definite D call. V was cut by 5 bases and J by 4 bases, with 8 bases left in between. The V gene's germline CDR1 is SEHNR and CDR2 FQNEAQ (reference sequence). The CDR3 runs to 12 residues. The CDR3, as DNA: TGTGCCAGCAGCACCGAGTCCTATGGCTACACCTTC. This encodes CASSTESYGYTF. Combining the CDR3 with reference TRBV7-9 and TRBJ1-2 gives the whole variable domain DTGVSQNPRHKITKRGQNVTFRCDPISEHNRLYWYRQTLGQGPEFLTYFQNEAQLEKSRLLSDRFSAERPKGSFSTLEIQRTEQGDSAMYLCASSTESYGYTFGSGTRLTVV.

This clonotype has at least ten counts. The chain is built from TRBV6-5 and TRBJ1-1; D possibly corresponds to TRBD1 (6 bases). Germline V gene sequence: CDR1 MNHEY, CDR2 SVGAGI. This CDR3 is 12 amino acids long. Between the trimmed V and J ends, which lost 5 bases and 7 bases, there was a span of 11 bases. CDR3 region: CASSEQGSEAFF. As DNA, the CDR3 is TGTGCCAGCAGTGAACAGGGTAGTGAAGCTTTCTTT.

This clonotype was found many times. The chain carries TRBV20-1 and TRBJ2-7, with TRBD2 identical over 9 bases. This CDR3 region has 15 residues. CDR1 and CDR2 (germline): DFQATT, SNEGSKA (reference sequence). J was trimmed by 0 bases and V by 5 bases; bases with no gene match: 8. CDR3 residues: CSALETSGSSYEQYF. Written as DNA, the CDR3 is TGCAGTGCTTTAGAGACTAGCGGAAGCTCCTACGAGCAGTACTTC.

Ten or more counts support this clonotype. The chain recombines TRBV20-1 with TRBJ2-2; 12 nucleotides match TRBD2. Germline CDR1 DFQATT, CDR2 SNEGSKA (reference sequence). This CDR3 is 16 amino acids long. The V and J ends lost 6 bases and 3 bases, in that order; junction bases with no gene match: 8. The CDR3 is CSAPTSGGVYTGELFF. CDR3 DNA sequence: TGCAGTGCACCGACTAGCGGGGGAGTGTACACCGGGGAGCTGTTTTTT.

CDR3 residues: CASSPHDQPQHF. CDR3 nucleotide sequence: TGTGCCAGCAGCCCCCACGATCAGCCCCAGCATTTT. This chain uses TRBV7-9 with TRBJ1-5; D ambiguous. The CDR3 is 12 amino acids. Germline CDR1 SEHNR, CDR2 FQNEAQ (reference sequence). V lost 5 bases and J 5 bases, leaving 7 bases between the germline ends.

This clonotype was recorded at least ten times. The genes are TRBV6-5 and TRBJ2-4, with unresolved D. V was clipped by 1 base and J by 0 bases, with 7 bases between them. The germline gives CDR1 MNHEY, CDR2 SVGAGI. This CDR3 comprises 15 residues. The CDR3 sequence: CASSYFGLAKNIQYF. The CDR3, as DNA: TGTGCCAGCAGTTACTTTGGGCTAGCCAAAAACATTCAGTACTTC.

This clonotype appeared many times. This rearrangement joins TRBV27 to TRBJ1-1; 9 nucleotides align to TRBD1. This CDR3 has 13 residues. V dropped 5 bases and J dropped 8; count of bases not matched to a gene: 6. The germline CDR1 and CDR2 sequences are MNHEY and SMNVEV (reference sequence). CDR3 DNA: TGTGCCAGCAGTATCTACAGGGGGCAAGAAGCTTTCTTT. Translating gives CASSIYRGQEAFF.

This clonotype was seen at least ten times. CDR3 bases: TGTGCCAGCAGTGGGGGCAACGGGTTACGGGCTTTCTTT. It is translated as CASSGGNGLRAFF. The chain links TRBV28 to TRBJ1-1; weak D call: TRBD1 (6 bases). Trimming shortened V by 5 bases and J by 11 bases, and 18 bases separated the two germline ends. This CDR3 is built from 13 residues. Germline V gene sequence: CDR1 MDHEN, CDR2 SYDVKM.

There are many counts of this clonotype. CDR3 sequence reads: CASSFRQGEGTDTQYF. CDR3 DNA: TGTGCCAGCAGCTTTCGACAGGGCGAGGGCACAGATACGCAGTATTTT. This rearrangement joins TRBV7-9 to TRBJ2-3, with 7 nucleotides matching TRBD1. The junction had 7 bases not matched to a gene; V was cut back by 3 bases and J by 1 base. CDR3 size: 16 residues. The germline CDR1 and CDR2 sequences are SEHNR and FQNEAQ (reference sequence).

This clonotype was counted between two and nine times. This clone may be a read error of a much larger clone one base away. No conserved phenylalanine or tryptophan ends this CDR3, so it is likely a read error. This sequence joins TRBV7-6 and TRBJ2-7; D uncertain. This CDR3 is 12 amino acids long. V was cut by 5 bases and J by 0 bases, with 5 bases left in between. Germline lookup yields CDR1 SGHVS and CDR2 FNYEAQ. The chain's CDR3 is CASSHTSYEQYY. The CDR3 nucleotides are TGTGCCAGCAGCCACACCTCCTACGAGCAGTACTAC.

This clonotype was observed at least ten times. This chain joins TRBV5-1 and TRBJ2-5; 9 nucleotides agree with TRBD2. The CDR3 consists of 17 residues. Germline lookup yields CDR1 SGHRS and CDR2 YFSETQ. V gave up 0 bases and J gave up 5 bases; unmatched junction bases: 11. The DNA for the CDR3 is TGCGCCAGCAGCTTGGCTCCAGCGGGGGGCCTTGGGGAGACCCAGTACTTC. It encodes CASSLAPAGGLGETQYF.

This clonotype was counted many times. The chain combines TRBV29-1 with TRBJ1-1, with 9 nucleotides matching TRBD1. Looked up from germline, CDR1 is SQVTM and CDR2 is ANQGSEA. Germline trimming cut 6 bases from V and 3 bases from J; bases unmatched to any gene: 5. The CDR3 totals 13 residues. In DNA form, the CDR3 reads TGCAGCGTACCAAACAGGGGGCACACTGAAGCTTTCTTT. It specifies CSVPNRGHTEAFF.

In this sample, this clonotype turned up many times. The chain has TRBV5-1 and TRBJ1-2; 12 bases are a match to TRBD1. Germline V gene lookup returns CDR1 SGHRS and CDR2 YFSETQ. V shed 4 bases and J 4 bases; nucleotides not matched to a gene: 5. This CDR3 comprises 15 residues. The CDR3 loop reads CASSLGQGASYGYTF. Here the CDR3 DNA reads TGCGCCAGCAGCCTGGGACAGGGGGCATCCTATGGCTACACCTTC.

At least ten counts were recorded for this clonotype. V is TRBV5-1 and J is TRBJ2-7; D perhaps matches TRBD1 (6 bases). V was shortened by 2 bases and J by 6 bases, with 18 bases between the two germline ends. CDR1 is SGHRS, CDR2 YFSETQ, per germline. There are 15 residues in the CDR3. In nucleotides, the CDR3 is TGCGCCAGCAGCTTTATCGTGGGGGCCGAAAGCGAGCAGTACTTC. Protein sequence: CASSFIVGAESEQYF.

This clonotype was detected ten times or more. The rearrangement joins TRBV20-1 to TRBJ1-2, with 7 bases aligning to TRBD1. Germline lookup yields CDR1 DFQATT and CDR2 SNEGSKA (reference sequence). Germline trimming cut 7 bases from V and 3 bases from J; bases unmatched to any gene: 11. The CDR3 is made up of 14 amino acids. The CDR3 is CSVPPAGGDYGYTF. CDR3 in DNA: TGCAGTGTCCCACCAGCAGGGGGGGACTATGGCTACACCTTC.

This clonotype was counted many times. The chain combines TRBV5-6 with TRBJ2-7, with 12 bases lining up with TRBD2. This CDR3 region has 14 residues. CDR1 is SGHDT, CDR2 YYEEEE, per germline. Germline trimming cut 4 bases from V and 6 bases from J; bases unmatched to any gene: 5. CDR3 residues: CASSLAGGRGEQYF. In DNA form, the CDR3 reads TGTGCCAGCAGCCTAGCGGGGGGGCGGGGCGAGCAGTACTTC.

This clonotype was found many times. This chain connects TRBV20-1 to TRBJ2-3; tentatively, D is TRBD2 (7 bases). CDR1 DFQATT and CDR2 SNEGSKA come from the germline V gene (reference sequence). The CDR3 is 15 residues long. The V and J ends lost 5 bases and 0 bases respectively, with 15 bases between them. The CDR3 here is CSASRRGLSTDTQYF. CDR3 DNA sequence: TGCAGTGCTTCCCGGCGGGGGCTAAGCACAGATACGCAGTATTTT.

This clonotype has a handful of counts. The V call is TRBV11-2, the J call TRBJ2-1; 14 nucleotides align to TRBD2. The CDR3 contains 15 residues. Germline-derived CDR1 and CDR2 are SGHAT and FQNNGV. V shed 6 bases and J 7 bases; nucleotides not matched to a gene: 5. The CDR3 reads CASSRLAGGPNEQFF. The CDR3 region has the DNA TGTGCCAGCAGTCGACTAGCGGGGGGGCCGAATGAGCAGTTCTTC.

This clonotype was counted at least ten times. The chain couples TRBV18 to TRBJ1-2; possible D gene TRBD1, 6 bases. CDR1 is KGHSH and CDR2 is LQKENI in the germline V gene. The CDR3 consists of 12 residues. The V end lost 6 bases, the J end lost 4 bases, and 9 bases lay between the germline ends. The CDR3: CASSPDSYGYTF. Written as DNA, the CDR3 is TGTGCCAGCTCTCCGGACAGCTATGGCTACACCTTC.

This clonotype showed up many times. The rearrangement uses TRBV5-6 and TRBJ2-7, with TRBD1 matching 7 bases. The V gene's germline CDR1 is SGHDT and CDR2 YYEEEE. J gave up 12 bases and V 3 bases, and 9 bases lay outside the gene matches. This CDR3 is 12 amino acids long. CDR3 sequence (DNA): TGTGCCAGCAGCTCGAGGGGGCCCCCGCGGTACTTC. It codes for CASSSRGPPRYF.